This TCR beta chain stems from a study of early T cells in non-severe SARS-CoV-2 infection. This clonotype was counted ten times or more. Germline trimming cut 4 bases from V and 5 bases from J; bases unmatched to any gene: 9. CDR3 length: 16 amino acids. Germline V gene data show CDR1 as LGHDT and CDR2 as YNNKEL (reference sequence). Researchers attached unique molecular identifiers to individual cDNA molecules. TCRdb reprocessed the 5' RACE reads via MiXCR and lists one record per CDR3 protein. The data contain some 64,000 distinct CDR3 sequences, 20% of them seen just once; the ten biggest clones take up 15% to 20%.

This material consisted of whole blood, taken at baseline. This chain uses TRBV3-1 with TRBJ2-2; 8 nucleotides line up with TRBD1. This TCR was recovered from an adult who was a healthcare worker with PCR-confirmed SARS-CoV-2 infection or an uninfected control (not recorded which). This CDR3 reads CASSPQGAGGTGELFF. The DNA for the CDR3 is TGTGCCAGCAGCCCCCAGGGGGCTGGTGGGACCGGGGAGCTGTTTTTT. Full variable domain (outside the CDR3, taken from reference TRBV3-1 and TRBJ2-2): DTAVSQTPKYLVTQMGNDKSIKCEQNLGHDTMYWYKQDSKKFLKIMFSYNNKELIINETVPNRFSPKSPDKAHLNLHINSLELGDSAVYFCASSPQGAGGTGELFFGEGSRLTVL.